These 2 T cell receptor beta chains share one sample of origin, sequenced in a study of tumor-infiltrating lymphocytes in oesophageal squamous cell carcinoma. From the PCR reads, TCRdb called clonotypes with MiXCR, one entry per CDR3 protein. This sample yields over 10,000 distinct CDR3 sequences, of which roughly 54% are seen a single time; about 25% belongs to the top ten. The material sequenced was esophageal tumor tissue. The receptors stem from a male donor with esophageal squamous cell carcinoma.

The rearrangement links TRBV7-8 to TRBJ2-1; D unresolved. V was clipped by 5 bases and J by 8 bases, with 16 bases between them. The V gene's germline CDR1 is SGHVS and CDR2 FQNEAQ. This CDR3 is built from 14 residues. The chain's CDR3 is CASSIGSLGDEQFF. The CDR3 coding sequence is TGTGCCAGCAGCATAGGATCGCTTGGGGATGAGCAGTTCTTC.

This rearrangement joins TRBV11-2 to TRBJ2-7; 10 nucleotides line up with TRBD2. V shed 1 base, J shed 3 bases, and the junction held 6 bases outside the gene matches. In germline, CDR1 is SGHAT, CDR2 FQNNGV. This CDR3 contains 16 residues. The CDR3: CASSLGFASGSYEQYF. CDR3 nucleotides: TGTGCCAGCAGCTTAGGATTTGCTAGCGGGAGCTACGAGCAGTACTTC.